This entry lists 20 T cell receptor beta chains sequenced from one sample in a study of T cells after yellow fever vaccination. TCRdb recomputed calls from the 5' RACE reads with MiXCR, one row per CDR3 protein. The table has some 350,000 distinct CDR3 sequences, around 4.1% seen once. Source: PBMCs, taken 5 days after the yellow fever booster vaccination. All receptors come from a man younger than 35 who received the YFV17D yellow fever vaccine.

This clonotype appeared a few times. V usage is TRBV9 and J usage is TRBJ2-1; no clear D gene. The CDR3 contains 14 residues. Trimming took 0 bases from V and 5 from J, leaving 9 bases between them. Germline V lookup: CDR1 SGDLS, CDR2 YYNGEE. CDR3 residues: CASSVVGTNNEQFF. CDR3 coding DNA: TGTGCCAGCAGCGTAGTTGGTACCAACAATGAGCAGTTCTTC.

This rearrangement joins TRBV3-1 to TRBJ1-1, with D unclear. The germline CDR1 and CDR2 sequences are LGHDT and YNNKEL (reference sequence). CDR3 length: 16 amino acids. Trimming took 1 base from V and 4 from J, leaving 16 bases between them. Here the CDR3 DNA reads TGTGCCAGCAGCCAAGGCTCCACACAGCCTGGCACTGAAGCTTTCTTT. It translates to CASSQGSTQPGTEAFF.

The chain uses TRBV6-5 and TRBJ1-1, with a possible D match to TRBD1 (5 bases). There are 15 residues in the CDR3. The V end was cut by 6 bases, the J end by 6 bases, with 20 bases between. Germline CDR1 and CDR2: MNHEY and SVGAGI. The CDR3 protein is CASRTEPIGVAEAFF. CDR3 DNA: TGTGCCAGCAGAACGGAACCGATAGGGGTGGCTGAAGCTTTCTTT.

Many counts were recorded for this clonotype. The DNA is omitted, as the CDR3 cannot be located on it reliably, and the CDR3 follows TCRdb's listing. CDR3 in amino acids: CASSFGPGLASAGTQYF. The chain has TRBV7-2 and TRBJ2-3; the table's D gene call, TRBD2, was not cross checked with the DNA. The CDR3 is 17 amino acids long, termini counted. Germline V CDR1 and CDR2: SGHTA, FQGNSA.

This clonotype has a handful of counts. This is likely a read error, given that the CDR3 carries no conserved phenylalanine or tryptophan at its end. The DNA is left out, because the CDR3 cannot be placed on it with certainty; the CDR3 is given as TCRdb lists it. CDR3 protein: CASSQDGNGQNI. The rearrangement links TRBV4-2 to TRBJ1-2. CDR1 is LGHNA and CDR2 is YNFKEQ in the germline V gene. The CDR3 is 12 amino acids in total, end residues counted.

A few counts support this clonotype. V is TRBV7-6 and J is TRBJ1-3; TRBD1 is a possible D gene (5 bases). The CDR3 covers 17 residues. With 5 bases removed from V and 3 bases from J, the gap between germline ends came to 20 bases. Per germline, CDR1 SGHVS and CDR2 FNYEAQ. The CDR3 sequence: CASSPVSQGSFGNTIYF. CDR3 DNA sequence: TGTGCCAGCAGCCCAGTCTCGCAGGGTTCTTTTGGAAACACCATATATTTT. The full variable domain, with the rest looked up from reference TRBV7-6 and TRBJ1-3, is GAGVSQSPRYKVTKRGQDVALRCDPISGHVSLYWYRQALGQGPEFLTYFNYEAQQDKSGLPNDRFSAERPEGSISTLTIQRTEQRDSAMYRCASSPVSQGSFGNTIYFGEGSWLTVV.

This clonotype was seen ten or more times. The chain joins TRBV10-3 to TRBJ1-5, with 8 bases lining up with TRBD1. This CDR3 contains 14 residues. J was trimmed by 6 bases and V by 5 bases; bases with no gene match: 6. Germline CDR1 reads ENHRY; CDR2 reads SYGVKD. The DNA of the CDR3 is TGTGCCATCAGTAGGACAGGGAAGGCTCAGCCCCAGCATTTT. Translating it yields CAISRTGKAQPQHF.

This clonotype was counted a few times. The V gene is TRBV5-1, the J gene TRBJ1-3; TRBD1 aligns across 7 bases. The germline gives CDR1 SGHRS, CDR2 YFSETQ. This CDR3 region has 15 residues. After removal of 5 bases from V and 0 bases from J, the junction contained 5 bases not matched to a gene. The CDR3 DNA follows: TGCGCCAGCAGTCGACGACAGGGCTCTGGAAACACCATATATTTT. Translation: CASSRRQGSGNTIYF.

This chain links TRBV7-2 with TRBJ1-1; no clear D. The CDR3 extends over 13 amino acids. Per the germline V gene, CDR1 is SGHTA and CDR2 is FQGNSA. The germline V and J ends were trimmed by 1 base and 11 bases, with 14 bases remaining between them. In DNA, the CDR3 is TGTGCCAGCAGCTTAGGACCCCGGCAAGGCGCTTTCTTT. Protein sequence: CASSLGPRQGAFF.

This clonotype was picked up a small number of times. CDR3 DNA: TGTGCCAGCAGTTGGACAGGGTGGGGCACAGATACGCAGTATTTT. It codes for CASSWTGWGTDTQYF. The gene calls are TRBV28 and TRBJ2-3; 8 bases map to TRBD1. Looked up from germline, CDR1 is MDHEN and CDR2 is SYDVKM. CDR3 size: 15 residues. V lost 4 bases and J lost 1; bases outside the gene matches: 4.

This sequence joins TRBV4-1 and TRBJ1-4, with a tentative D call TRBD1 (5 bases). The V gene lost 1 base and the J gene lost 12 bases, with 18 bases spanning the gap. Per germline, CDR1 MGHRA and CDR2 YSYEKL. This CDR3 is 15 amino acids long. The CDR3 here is CASSQGQRGVRELFF. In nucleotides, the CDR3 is TGCGCCAGCAGCCAAGGGCAGAGGGGAGTGAGGGAACTGTTTTTT.

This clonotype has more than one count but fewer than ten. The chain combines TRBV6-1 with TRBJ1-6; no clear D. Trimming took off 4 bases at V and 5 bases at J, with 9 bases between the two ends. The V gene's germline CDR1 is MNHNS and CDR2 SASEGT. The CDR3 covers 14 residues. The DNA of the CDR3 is TGTGCCAGCAGTGCGGGCCTCGATAATTCACCCCTCCACTTT. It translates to CASSAGLDNSPLHF.

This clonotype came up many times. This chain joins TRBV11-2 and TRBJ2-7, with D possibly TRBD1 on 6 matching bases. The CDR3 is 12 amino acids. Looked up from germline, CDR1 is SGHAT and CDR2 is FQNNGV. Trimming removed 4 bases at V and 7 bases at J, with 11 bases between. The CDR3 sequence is CASSSTRGEQYF. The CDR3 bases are TGTGCCAGCAGCTCTACTAGGGGGGAGCAGTACTTC.

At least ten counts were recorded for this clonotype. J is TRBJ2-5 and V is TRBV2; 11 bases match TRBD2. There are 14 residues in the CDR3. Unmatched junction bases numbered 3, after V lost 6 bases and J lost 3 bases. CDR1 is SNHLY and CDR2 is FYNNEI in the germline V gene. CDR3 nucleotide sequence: TGTGCCAGCAGGCTGACTAGCGGGGAAGAGACCCAGTACTTC. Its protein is CASRLTSGEETQYF.

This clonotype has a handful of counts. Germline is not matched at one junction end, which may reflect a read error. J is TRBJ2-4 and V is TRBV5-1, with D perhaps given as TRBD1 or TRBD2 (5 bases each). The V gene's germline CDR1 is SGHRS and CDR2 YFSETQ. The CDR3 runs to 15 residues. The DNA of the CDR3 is TGCGCCAGCAGCGGGGGACGTTCAGCCGAAAACATTCAGTACTTC. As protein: CASSGGRSAENIQYF.

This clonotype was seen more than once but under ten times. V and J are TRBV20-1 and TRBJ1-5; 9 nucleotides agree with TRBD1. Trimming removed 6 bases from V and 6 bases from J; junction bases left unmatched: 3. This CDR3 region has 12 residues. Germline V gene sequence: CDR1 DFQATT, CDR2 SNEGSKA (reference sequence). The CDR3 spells CSADRGGQPQHF. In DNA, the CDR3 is TGCAGTGCCGACAGGGGGGGTCAGCCCCAGCATTTT.

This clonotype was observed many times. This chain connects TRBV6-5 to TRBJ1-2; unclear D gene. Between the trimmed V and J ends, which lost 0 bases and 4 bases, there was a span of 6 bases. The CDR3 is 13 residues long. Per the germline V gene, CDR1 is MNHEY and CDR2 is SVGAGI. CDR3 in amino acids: CASSYSGGYGYTF. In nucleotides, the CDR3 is TGTGCCAGCAGTTACTCTGGAGGCTATGGCTACACCTTC.

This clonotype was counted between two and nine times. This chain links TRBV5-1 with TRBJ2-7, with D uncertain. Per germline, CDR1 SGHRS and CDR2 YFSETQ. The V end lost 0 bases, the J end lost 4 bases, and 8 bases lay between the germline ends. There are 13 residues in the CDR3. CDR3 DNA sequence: TGCGCCAGCAGCTTGGGGTGGGCATACGAGCAGTACTTC. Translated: CASSLGWAYEQYF. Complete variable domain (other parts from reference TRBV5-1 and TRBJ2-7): KAGVTQTPRYLIKTRGQQVTLSCSPISGHRSVSWYQQTPGQGLQFLFEYFSETQRNKGNFPGRFSGRQFSNSRSEMNVSTLELGDSALYLCASSLGWAYEQYFGPGTRLTVT.

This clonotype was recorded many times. The CDR3 DNA follows: TGTGCCAGCAGTTATGTCCCCGGGACAGGCTTTGAGCAGTACGTC. Residues: CASSYVPGTGFEQYV. J is TRBJ2-7 and V is TRBV6-2 or TRBV6-3, with TRBD1 matching over 8 bases. Losses at the gene ends were 3 bases for V and 7 bases for J; bases not matched to a gene: 11. The CDR3 has 15 residues. The germline V gene encodes CDR1 MNHEY and CDR2 SVGEGT.

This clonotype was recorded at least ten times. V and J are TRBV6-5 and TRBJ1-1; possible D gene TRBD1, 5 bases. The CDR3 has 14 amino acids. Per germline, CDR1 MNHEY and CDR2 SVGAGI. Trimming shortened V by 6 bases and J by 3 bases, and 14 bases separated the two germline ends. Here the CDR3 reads CASRTRGFDTEAFF. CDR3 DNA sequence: TGTGCCAGCAGGACTCGGGGGTTCGACACTGAAGCTTTCTTT.